This T cell receptor beta chain was sequenced for a study of T-cell memory formation after mild COVID-19. Study observations and caveats: The study detected some responding clones in pre-infection memory, suggesting cross-reactive memory joined.

As regards this clonotype: Its antigen is not identified.

Germline values: CDR1 SEHNR, CDR2 FQNEAQ (reference sequence). This CDR3 region has 15 residues. V dropped 2 bases and J dropped 4; count of bases not matched to a gene: 4. Constant-segment primers served in 5'RACE that generated TCR alpha and TCR beta cDNA libraries bearing sample barcodes and UMIs. MiXCR was run by TCRdb on the 5' RACE reads, yielding one entry per CDR3 protein. In the table there are about 470,000 distinct CDR3 sequences, around 25% of which are singletons. Specimen: PBMCs or a T cell subset sorted from them (not recorded which). The chain carries TRBV7-9 and TRBJ2-7; TRBD1 matches at 11 bases. The source of this sequence is an adult woman who had mild COVID-19 (a few samples of this study predate the infection). Cell type and time point are not known. CDR3 in DNA: TGTGCCAGCAGCTTACAGGACAGGGGGCAGTACGAGCAGTACTTC. This codes for CASSLQDRGQYEQYF.